This is a list of T cell receptor beta chains from one sample in a study of blood T cell repertoires in COVID-19. Profiled with immunoSEQ multiplex PCR; TCRdb holds only in-frame clones, not every one. Seen here are roughly 140,000 clones, around 80% observed once, and the top ten hold 1.5% to 2%. Sequenced sample: PBMCs or T cells enriched from blood (not recorded which). The receptor source for this set is a woman aged 18-29 years who had been exposed to COVID-19. The CDR3 runs from the conserved cysteine through the conserved F or W. A D gene is named only where the DNA matches it firmly. Clone size is not always given. Where it is, it says once, few, many or a class for expanded clones.

clone size | D gene | J gene | V gene | CDR3 DNA | CDR3 protein
once | NA | TRBJ2-7 | TRBV4-1 | TGCGCCAGCAGCCAGATAGGGGGTTCGACCTACGAGCAGTACTTC | CASSQIGGSTYEQYF
NA | NA | TRBJ1-2 | TRBV7-3 | TGTGCCAGCAGCTTATCGGGGGACTATGGCTACACCTTC | CASSLSGDYGYTF
NA | TRBD1 | TRBJ1-5 | TRBV4-1 | TGCGCCAGCAGCCAAATCGAGACAGGGCACTTGCAGCCCCAGCATTTT | CASSQIETGHLQPQHF
NA | NA | TRBJ1-2 | TRBV7-2 | TGTGCCAGCAGCGCCTCCGGGTCTTTCGCTGGCTACACCTTC | CASSASGSFAGYTF
NA | NA | TRBJ1-1 | TRBV19 | TGTGCCAGTAGTATCTCAACGGACACTGAAGCTTTCTTT | CASSISTDTEAFF
once | NA | TRBJ1-1 | TRBV7-2 | TGTGCCAGCAGCTTAGAAGTAGGGAGGGTGACTGAAGCTTTCTTT | CASSLEVGRVTEAFF
NA | NA | TRBJ1-2 | TRBV28 | TGTGCCAGCAGTTCGGGAGGGGCCGCCTCCTATGGCTACACCTTC | CASSSGGAASYGYTF
NA | TRBD2 | TRBJ2-3 | TRBV27 | TGTGCCAGCAGTTTATCGCTAGCGGGATTGCAGTATTTT | CASSLSLAGLQYF
NA | TRBD2 | TRBJ2-5 | TRBV29-1 | TGCAGCGTCCTGACTAGCGGGGACGGGGAGACCCAGTACTTC | CSVLTSGDGETQYF
NA | TRBD2 | TRBJ2-1 | TRBV27 | TGTGCCAGCAGTATGGAACCCGCGGGAGCGGGAGATGAGCAGTTCTTC | CASSMEPAGAGDEQFF
NA | NA | TRBJ1-6 | TRBV10-3 | TGTGCCATCAGGGACGGGGTAAAGTCCTATAATTCACCCCTCCACTTT | CAIRDGVKSYNSPLHF
few | TRBD1 | TRBJ2-3 | TRBV9 | TGTGCCAGCAGCGACAGGGGGGTCATAGGAGATACGCAGTATTTT | CASSDRGVIGDTQYF
NA | NA | TRBJ1-5 | TRBV20-1 | TGCAGTGCTAGTCTGGGGCCCAATCAGCCCCAGCATTTT | CSASLGPNQPQHF
NA | NA | TRBJ1-1 | TRBV6-4 | TGTGCCAGCAGTGAGAACGGGATAATGAACACTGAAGCTTTCTTT | CASSENGIMNTEAFF
NA | TRBD1 | TRBJ2-2 | TRBV28 | TGTGCCAGCAGTTTCGGGACAGGGTACACCGGGGAGCTGTTTTTT | CASSFGTGYTGELFF
few | NA | TRBJ1-1 | TRBV2 | TGTGCCAGCAGTGAAAGGGGAAACACTGAAGCTTTCTTT | CASSERGNTEAFF
NA | TRBD1 | TRBJ2-7 | TRBV9 | TGTGCCAGCAGTGTTGGACAGGGTTCCCCCGAGCAGTACTTC | CASSVGQGSPEQYF
NA | NA | TRBJ2-2 | TRBV11-3 | TGTGCCAGCAGCTTCGGGACTCCCCCCACCGGGGAGCTGTTTTTT | CASSFGTPPTGELFF
NA | NA | TRBJ1-1 | TRBV6-5 | TGTGCCAGCAGTTACTCGTCGACCGGAGCTGAAGCTTTCTTT | CASSYSSTGAEAFF
NA | NA | TRBJ2-6 | TRBV9 | TGTGCCAGCAGCAGAGCCGGCTCTGGGGCCAACGTCCTGACTTTC | CASSRAGSGANVLTF
NA | TRBD2 | TRBJ2-5 | TRBV6-5 | TGTGCCAGCAGTTACCCCGGGGGGGAGGGAGAGACCCAGTACTTC | CASSYPGGEGETQYF
NA | TRBD2 | TRBJ2-7 | TRBV2 | TGTGCCAGCATGGGACTAGCGGAGACTGGGGCACTCTACGAGCAGTACTTC | CASMGLAETGALYEQYF
once | NA | TRBJ2-7 | TRBV7-9 | TGTGCCAGCAGCTTAACGGGTGGAGGGTACGGGCAGTACTTC | CASSLTGGGYGQYF
NA | NA | TRBJ1-4 | TRBV4-1 | TGCGCCAGCAGCCAAGGGACACACACCCCAACTAATGAAAAACTGTTTTTT | CASSQGTHTPTNEKLFF
once | TRBD1 | TRBJ2-1 | TRBV30 | TGTGCCTGGAGTGGGGACAGGACGGACAATGAGCAGTTCTTC | CAWSGDRTDNEQFF
NA | TRBD1 | TRBJ1-1 | TRBV6-6 | TGTGCCAGCAGTTCATCCCAGGGGGGGAACACTGAAGCTTTCTTT | CASSSSQGGNTEAFF
once | NA | TRBJ2-7 | TRBV10-3 | TGTGCCATCAGTGAGTCGAATCGGAGACTTTACGAGCAGTACTTC | CAISESNRRLYEQYF
NA | TRBD1 | TRBJ2-3 | TRBV5-6 | TGTGCCAGCAGCTTGTCAGGGGGTTGGTCTGATACGCAGTATTTT | CASSLSGGWSDTQYF
NA | TRBD1 | TRBJ2-1 | TRBV30 | TGTGCCTGGAGCCCTGCCCCCGGGACAGGGACCTACAATGAGCAGTTCTTC | CAWSPAPGTGTYNEQFF
once | NA | TRBJ2-5 | TRBV3-1/TRBV3-2 | TGTGCCAGCAGCCAAGCCGGTACCGTGGTGGCCCAGTACTTC | CASSQAGTVVAQYF
NA | NA | TRBJ1-5 | TRBV5-5 | TGTGCCAGCAGCGTCGGCGGGGGGAATCAGCCCCAGCATTTT | CASSVGGGNQPQHF
NA | NA | TRBJ2-5 | TRBV19 | TGTGCCAGTATGAGTACAGGCTTTGGGGAGACCCAGTACTTC | CASMSTGFGETQYF
NA | NA | TRBJ2-1 | TRBV6-1 | TGTGCCAGCAGTGAAGCGCTCCAGGGAGGTAACGAGCAGTTCTTC | CASSEALQGGNEQFF
NA | TRBD1 | TRBJ2-3 | TRBV30 | TGTGCCTGGAGTGTAGGGGGCGGCACAGATACGCAGTATTTT | CAWSVGGGTDTQYF
NA | TRBD1 | TRBJ1-6 | TRBV30 | TGTGCCTGGACTCGACGGGACAGGCGTTCACCCCTCCACTTT | CAWTRRDRRSPLHF
NA | NA | TRBJ2-7 | TRBV6-5 | TGTGCCAGCAGTTACGGGGGCCAAGGGTCCTACGAGCAGTACTTC | CASSYGGQGSYEQYF
NA | NA | TRBJ1-1 | TRBV7-8 | TGTGCCAGCAGCTTAGGAATACCGATCAGGAACGGAGAAGCTTTCTTT | CASSLGIPIRNGEAFF
NA | NA | TRBJ2-1 | TRBV7-3 | TGTGCCAGCAGCAAAGATTACAACAATGAGCAGTTCTTC | CASSKDYNNEQFF
NA | TRBD2 | TRBJ2-5 | TRBV2 | TGTGCCAGCAGTGAATGGGGGATAGCGGGAGAGACCCAGTACTTC | CASSEWGIAGETQYF
NA | TRBD2 | TRBJ2-3 | TRBV7-8 | TGTGCCAGCAGCTCCGGGACTAGAACAGATACGCAGTATTTT | CASSSGTRTDTQYF
NA | TRBD1 | TRBJ1-1 | TRBV7-3 | TGTGCCAGCAGCCTACATACCAACAGGGGGCGAACGGGCACTGAAGCTTTCTTT | CASSLHTNRGRTGTEAFF
NA | TRBD2 | TRBJ2-3 | TRBV5-6 | TGTGCCAGCAGCCGGGGACTAGCGATACGCACAGATACGCAGTATTTT | CASSRGLAIRTDTQYF
once | TRBD1 | TRBJ2-7 | TRBV5-1 | TGCGCCAGCAAAGGAGGGGGACAGGGGGTTTACGAGCAGTACTTC | CASKGGGQGVYEQYF
NA | NA | TRBJ1-5 | TRBV28 | TGTGCCAGCGCGAGGGTAAGAGGACAGCCCCAGCATTTT | CASARVRGQPQHF